This paragraph covers one T cell receptor (beta chain) sequence. What it recognizes is unknown. Trimming removed 1 base from V and 5 bases from J, with 14 bases in between. The CDR3 sequence is 15 residues long. Germline loops: CDR1 LNHNV, CDR2 YYDKDF (reference sequence). Sequencing of cultured CD4+ T cell DNA used the Oncomine TCR Beta short-read assay. MiXCR was run by TCRdb on the PCR reads, yielding one entry per CDR3 protein. The table shows around 13,000 distinct CDR3 sequences, with roughly 66% occurring only once. These data originate in a study of vaccination and CD4 T cells after COVID-19. Across the whole study: Four females and six males made up the convalescents, with two Hispanic.

Treatment of the sample: roughly 11-day PBMC culture with coronavirus spike peptide pools or control peptides (ViraFEST assay). Negative selection yielded CD4+ T cells from day-10 cultures. Overall study results and limits: Post-vaccination, and not before, a median approximately 89% of reactive clones appeared in convalescent patients.

The sequence derives from a human donor who had recovered from COVID-19. The sequences come from CD4+ T cells from blood, cultured in vitro, collected before SARS-CoV-2 vaccination. This sequence joins TRBV15 and TRBJ2-5, with a tentative D call TRBD2 (5 bases). The CDR3 is CATSRGAGSGETQYF. CDR3 bases: TGTGCCACCAGCAGAGGAGCCGGGTCGGGGGAGACCCAGTACTTC. Filled out from reference TRBV15 and TRBJ2-5, the complete variable domain reads DAMVIQNPRYQVTQFGKPVTLSCSQTLNHNVMYWYQQKSSQAPKLLFHYYDKDFNNEADTPDNFQSRRPNTSFCFLDIRSPGLGDTAMYLCATSRGAGSGETQYFGPGTRLLVL.